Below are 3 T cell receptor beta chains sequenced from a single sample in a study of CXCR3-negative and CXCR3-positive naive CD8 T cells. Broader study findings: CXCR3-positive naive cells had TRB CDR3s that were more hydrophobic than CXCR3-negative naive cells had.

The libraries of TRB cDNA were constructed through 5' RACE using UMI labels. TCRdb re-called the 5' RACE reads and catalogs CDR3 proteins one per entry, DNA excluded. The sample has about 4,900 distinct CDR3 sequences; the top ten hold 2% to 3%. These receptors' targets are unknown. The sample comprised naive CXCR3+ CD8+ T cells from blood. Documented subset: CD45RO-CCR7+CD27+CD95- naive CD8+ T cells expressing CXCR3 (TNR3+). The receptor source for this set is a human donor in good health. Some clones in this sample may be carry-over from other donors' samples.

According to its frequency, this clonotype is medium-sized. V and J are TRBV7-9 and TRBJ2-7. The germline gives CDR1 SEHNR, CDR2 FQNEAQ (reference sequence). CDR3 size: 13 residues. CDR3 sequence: CASSLRPSCEQYF.

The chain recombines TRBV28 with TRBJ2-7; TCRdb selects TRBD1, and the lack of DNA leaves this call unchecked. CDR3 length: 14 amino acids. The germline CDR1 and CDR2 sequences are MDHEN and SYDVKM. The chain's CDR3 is CASSFRGQSYEQYF. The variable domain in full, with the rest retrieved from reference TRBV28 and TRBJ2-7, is DVKVTQSSRYLVKRTGEKVFLECVQDMDHENMFWYRQDPGLGLRLIYFSYDVKMKEKGDIPEGYSVSREKKERFSLILESASTNQTSMYLCASSFRGQSYEQYFGPGTRLTVT.

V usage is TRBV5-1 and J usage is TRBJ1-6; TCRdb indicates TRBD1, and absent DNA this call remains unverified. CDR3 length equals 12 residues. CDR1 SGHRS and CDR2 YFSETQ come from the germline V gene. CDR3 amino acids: CASSGAGSPLHF.